The clone carrying this TCR beta chain was recorded only once. Its antigen remains unidentified. The data were obtained in a study of T cell responses to AZD1222 COVID-19 vaccine. Using immunoSEQ multiplex PCR, the repertoire was profiled, and TCRdb retains in-frame clones only, with some absent. The data contain over 95,000 clones, 85% to 90% of them singletons. Study outcomes and limitations: Spike-specific TCR breadth and depth grew following two AZD1222 doses. It was only after the peak T cell response that any repertoires were sampled. Spike-wide vaccine-associated CD4 TCRs dominated at 160-218 and 743-854. In a largely white British group with more females than males, clonal diversity was possibly underestimated.

This receptor was obtained from an adult who received the AZD1222 COVID-19 vaccine. The source material was peripheral blood, sampled 28 days after the second AZD1222 dose.

The CDR3 bases are TGCGCCAGCAGCCCGGGACAGGGACCCCCGAACACCGGGGAGCTGTTTTTT. Its protein product is CASSPGQGPPNTGELFF. The chain carries TRBV10-2 and TRBJ2-2, with 9 bases matching TRBD1. The length of the CDR3 is 17 residues. Trimming cost V 6 bases and J 0 bases; bases outside gene matches: 8. Germline CDR1 is WSHSY and CDR2 is SAAADI.